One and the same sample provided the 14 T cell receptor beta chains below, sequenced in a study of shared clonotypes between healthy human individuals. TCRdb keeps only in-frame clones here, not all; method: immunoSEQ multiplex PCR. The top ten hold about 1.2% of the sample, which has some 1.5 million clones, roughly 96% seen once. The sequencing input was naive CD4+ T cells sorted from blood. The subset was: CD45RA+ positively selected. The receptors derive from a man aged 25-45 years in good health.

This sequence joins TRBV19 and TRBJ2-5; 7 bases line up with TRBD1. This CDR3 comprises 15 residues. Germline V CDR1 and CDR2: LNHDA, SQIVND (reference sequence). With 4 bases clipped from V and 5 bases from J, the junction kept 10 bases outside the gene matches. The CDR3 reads CASSNPDRAGETQYF. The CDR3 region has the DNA TGTGCCAGTAGTAACCCTGACAGGGCAGGCGAGACCCAGTACTTC.

CDR3 in DNA: TGTGCCAGCAGCACGATAGAAAACACCGGGGAGCTGTTTTTT. Its translation: CASSTIENTGELFF. The chain combines TRBV5-4 with TRBJ2-2; no clear D gene. CDR1 and CDR2 (germline): SGHNT, YYREEE (reference sequence). This CDR3 is built from 14 residues. The V end was cut by 4 bases, the J end by 2 bases, with 9 bases between.

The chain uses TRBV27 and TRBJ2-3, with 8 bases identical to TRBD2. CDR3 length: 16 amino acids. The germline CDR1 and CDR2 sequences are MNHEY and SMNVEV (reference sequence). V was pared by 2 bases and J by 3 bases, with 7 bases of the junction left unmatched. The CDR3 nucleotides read TGTGCCAGCAGTTTAGACGGGAGGGCCTATACAGATACGCAGTATTTT. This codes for CASSLDGRAYTDTQYF.

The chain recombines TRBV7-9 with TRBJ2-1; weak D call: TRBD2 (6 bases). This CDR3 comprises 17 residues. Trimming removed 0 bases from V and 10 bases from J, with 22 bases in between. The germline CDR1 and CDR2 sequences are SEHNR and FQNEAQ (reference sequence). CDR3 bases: TGTGCCAGCAGCTTAGCCTCTGGGACTGGGTACCAGGTCGAGCAGTTCTTC. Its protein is CASSLASGTGYQVEQFF. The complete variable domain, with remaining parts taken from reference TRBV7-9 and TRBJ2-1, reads DTGVSQNPRHKITKRGQNVTFRCDPISEHNRLYWYRQTLGQGPEFLTYFQNEAQLEKSRLLSDRFSAERPKGSFSTLEIQRTEQGDSAMYLCASSLASGTGYQVEQFFGPGTRLTVL.

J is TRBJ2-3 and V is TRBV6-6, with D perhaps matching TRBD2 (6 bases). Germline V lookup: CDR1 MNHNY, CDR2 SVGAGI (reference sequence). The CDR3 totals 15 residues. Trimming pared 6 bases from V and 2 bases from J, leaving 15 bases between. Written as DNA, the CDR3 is TGTGCCAGCAGCAACCCACGCGGGACCACAGATACGCAGTATTTT. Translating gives CASSNPRGTTDTQYF.

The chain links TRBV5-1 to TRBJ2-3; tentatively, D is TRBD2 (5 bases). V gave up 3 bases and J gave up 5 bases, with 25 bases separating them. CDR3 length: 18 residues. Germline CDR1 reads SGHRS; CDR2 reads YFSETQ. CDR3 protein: CASSSPSLGVFRGDTQYF. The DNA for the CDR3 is TGCGCCAGCAGCTCCCCAAGCCTCGGGGTTTTCAGAGGAGATACGCAGTATTTT.

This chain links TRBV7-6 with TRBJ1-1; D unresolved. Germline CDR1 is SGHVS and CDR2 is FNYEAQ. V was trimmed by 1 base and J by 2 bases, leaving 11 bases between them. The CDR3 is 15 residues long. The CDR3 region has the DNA TGTGCCAGCAGCTTAGGGGAGTTAAGAAACACTGAAGCTTTCTTT. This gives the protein CASSLGELRNTEAFF.

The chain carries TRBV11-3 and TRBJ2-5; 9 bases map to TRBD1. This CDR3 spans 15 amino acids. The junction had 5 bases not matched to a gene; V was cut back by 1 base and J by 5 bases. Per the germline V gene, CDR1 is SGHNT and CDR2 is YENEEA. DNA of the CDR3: TGTGCCAGCAGCTTAGGCGGGACAGGGAAGGAGACCCAGTACTTC. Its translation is CASSLGGTGKETQYF. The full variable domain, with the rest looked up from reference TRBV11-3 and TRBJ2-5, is EAGVVQSPRYKIIEKKQPVAFWCNPISGHNTLYWYLQNLGQGPELLIRYENEEAVDDSQLPKDRFSAERLKGVDSTLKIQPAELGDSAVYLCASSLGGTGKETQYFGPGTRLLVL.

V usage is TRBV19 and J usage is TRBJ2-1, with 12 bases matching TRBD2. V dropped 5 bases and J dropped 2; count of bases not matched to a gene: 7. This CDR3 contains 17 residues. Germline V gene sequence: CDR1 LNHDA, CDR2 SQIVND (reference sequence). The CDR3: CASSRLAGGPPYNEQFF. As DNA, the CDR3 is TGTGCCAGTAGTCGGCTAGCGGGAGGGCCCCCCTACAATGAGCAGTTCTTC.

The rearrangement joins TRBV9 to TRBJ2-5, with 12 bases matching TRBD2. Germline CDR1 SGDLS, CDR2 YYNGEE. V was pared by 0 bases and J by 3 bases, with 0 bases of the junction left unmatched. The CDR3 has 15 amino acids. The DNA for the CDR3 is TGTGCCAGCAGCGTAGCTAGCGGGAGGGAAGAGACCCAGTACTTC. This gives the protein CASSVASGREETQYF.

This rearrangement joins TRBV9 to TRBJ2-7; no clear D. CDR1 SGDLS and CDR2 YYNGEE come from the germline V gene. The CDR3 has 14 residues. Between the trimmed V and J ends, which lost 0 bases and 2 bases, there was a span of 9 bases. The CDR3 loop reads CASSVDSYTYEQYF. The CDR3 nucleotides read TGTGCCAGCAGCGTAGATTCCTATACCTACGAGCAGTACTTC. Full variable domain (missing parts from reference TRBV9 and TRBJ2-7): DSGVTQTPKHLITATGQRVTLRCSPRSGDLSVYWYQQSLDQGLQFLIQYYNGEERAKGNILERFSAQQFPDLHSELNLSSLELGDSALYFCASSVDSYTYEQYFGPGTRLTVT.

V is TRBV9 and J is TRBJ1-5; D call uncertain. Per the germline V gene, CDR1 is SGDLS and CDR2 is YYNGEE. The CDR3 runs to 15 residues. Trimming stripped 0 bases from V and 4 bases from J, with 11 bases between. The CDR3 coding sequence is TGTGCCAGCAGCGTAGAGGGAGATGGTAATCAGCCCCAGCATTTT. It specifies CASSVEGDGNQPQHF. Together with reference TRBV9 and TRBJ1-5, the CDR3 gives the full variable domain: DSGVTQTPKHLITATGQRVTLRCSPRSGDLSVYWYQQSLDQGLQFLIQYYNGEERAKGNILERFSAQQFPDLHSELNLSSLELGDSALYFCASSVEGDGNQPQHFGDGTRLSIL.

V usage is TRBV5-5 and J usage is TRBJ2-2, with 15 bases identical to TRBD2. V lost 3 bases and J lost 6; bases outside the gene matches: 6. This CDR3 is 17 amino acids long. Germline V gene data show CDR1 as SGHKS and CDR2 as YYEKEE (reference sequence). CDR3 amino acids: CASSSPGLAGGAGELFF. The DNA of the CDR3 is TGTGCCAGCAGCTCACCCGGACTAGCGGGAGGGGCCGGGGAGCTGTTTTTT. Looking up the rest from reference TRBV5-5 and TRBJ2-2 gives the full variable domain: DAGVTQSPTHLIKTRGQQVTLRCSPISGHKSVSWYQQVLGQGPQFIFQYYEKEERGRGNFPDRFSARQFPNYSSELNVNALLLGDSALYLCASSSPGLAGGAGELFFGEGSRLTVL.

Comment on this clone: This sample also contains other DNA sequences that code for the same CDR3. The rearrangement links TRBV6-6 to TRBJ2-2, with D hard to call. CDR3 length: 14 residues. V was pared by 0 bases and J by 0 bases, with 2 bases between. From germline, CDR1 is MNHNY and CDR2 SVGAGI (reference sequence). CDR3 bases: TGTGCCAGCAGTTACTCAACGAACACCGGGGAGCTGTTTTTT. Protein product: CASSYSTNTGELFF.